This TCR beta chain was identified in a study of cytomegalovirus exposure and HLA in healthy donors. On this clone: Its antigen is not known.

Germline V lookup: CDR1 MNHEY, CDR2 SVGAGI. This CDR3 is 15 amino acids long. J gave up 2 bases and V 6 bases, and 2 bases lay outside the gene matches. The primer mix had 60 Vbeta and 13 Jbeta primers. Using immunoSEQ multiplex PCR, the repertoire was profiled, and TCRdb retains in-frame clones only, with some absent. The sample consists of about 170,000 clones, approximately 76% of them appearing once. Study outcomes and limitations: The study put 150 to 200 TCR beta chains on its list as cytomegalovirus-associated. What a later analysis showed was that several of the most significant clusters appeared linked to common viral pathogens. TCR beta chain V- and J-gene trimming was linked, in a later analysis, to a missense variant in DCLRE1C.

This clonotype originated in a woman aged 18-29 years in good health and CMV-seropositive. The sample was PBMCs. The rearrangement uses TRBV6-5 and TRBJ2-6; 9 bases fit TRBD1. CDR3 sequence reads: CASSRQGAGANVLTF. The CDR3 DNA follows: TGTGCCAGCAGCCGACAGGGGGCTGGGGCCAACGTCCTGACTTTC.